This entry lists 23 T cell receptor beta chains sequenced from one sample in a study of blood T cell repertoires in COVID-19. Sequencing was performed with immunoSEQ multiplex PCR; in TCRdb, only in-frame clones are kept and a portion is missing. The repertoire holds some 97,000 clones, roughly 79% seen once, with approximately 30% in the top ten. Sequencing was carried out using peripheral blood. The receptor set was obtained from a man between 65 and 85 years old with active or convalescent COVID-19.

This clone came up a few times. This chain links TRBV28 with TRBJ1-6; TRBD1 aligns across 9 bases. The V segment lost 3 bases and the J segment 8 bases; nucleotides outside the gene matches: 2. Germline values: CDR1 MDHEN, CDR2 SYDVKM. The CDR3 extends over 14 amino acids. The CDR3 DNA follows: TGTGCCAGCAGTTTGAGACAGGGGGATTCACCCCTCCACTTT. Residues: CASSLRQGDSPLHF.

The chain carries TRBV5-6 and TRBJ2-2; 9 bases line up with TRBD2. Unmatched junction bases numbered 8, after V lost 4 bases and J lost 4 bases. Germline V gene sequence: CDR1 SGHDT, CDR2 YYEEEE. The CDR3 loop spans 16 amino acids. The CDR3 sequence is CASSPPGLALTGELFF. For the CDR3, the DNA is TGTGCCAGCAGCCCTCCGGGACTAGCCCTCACCGGGGAGCTGTTTTTT.

The chain combines TRBV27 with TRBJ2-1, with 7 bases matching TRBD1. Trimming at V came to 5 bases and at J to 10 bases, leaving 11 bases not matched to a gene. Germline lookup yields CDR1 MNHEY and CDR2 SMNVEV (reference sequence). The CDR3 sequence is 14 residues long. CDR3 nucleotides: TGTGCCAGCAGTGACCGGGACAGCAAGGAGGAGCAGTTCTTC. Protein: CASSDRDSKEEQFF.

The chain employs TRBV15 and TRBJ1-1; no clear D gene. CDR3 size: 13 residues. CDR1 LNHNV and CDR2 YYDKDF come from the germline V gene (reference sequence). Trimming stripped 6 bases from V and 1 base from J, with 9 bases between. This CDR3 reads CATRARRNTEAFF. CDR3 nucleotides: TGTGCCACCAGGGCCCGAAGGAACACTGAAGCTTTCTTT.

V and J are TRBV6-2 or TRBV6-3 and TRBJ2-3; possible D gene TRBD2, 6 bases. Per germline, CDR1 MNHEY and CDR2 SVGEGT. V shed 4 bases and J shed 0 bases, with 8 bases lying between them. CDR3 length equals 14 residues. The CDR3 DNA is TGTGCCAGCAGTTTGGACTACAGCACAGATACGCAGTATTTT. Residues: CASSLDYSTDTQYF.

This rearrangement joins TRBV19 to TRBJ1-5, with D possibly matching TRBD1 (6 bases). This CDR3 region has 13 residues. Looked up from germline, CDR1 is LNHDA and CDR2 is SQIVND (reference sequence). Trimming removed 10 bases at V and 2 bases at J, with 12 bases between. The chain's CDR3 is CATNRAGNQPQHF. Here the CDR3 DNA reads TGTGCCACTAACAGGGCGGGCAATCAGCCCCAGCATTTT.

V gene TRBV2 combines with J gene TRBJ2-2, with 11 bases aligning to TRBD1. The CDR3 has 16 amino acids. V dropped 6 bases and J dropped 4; count of bases not matched to a gene: 7. Looked up from germline, CDR1 is SNHLY and CDR2 is FYNNEI. CDR3 amino acids: CASSSTGTGGTGELFF. CDR3 coding DNA: TGTGCCAGCAGCTCAACCGGGACAGGGGGCACCGGGGAGCTGTTTTTT.

This chain uses TRBV7-2 with TRBJ2-7; TRBD2 agrees at 8 bases. CDR1 and CDR2 from the germline V gene are SGHTA and FQGNSA. This CDR3 comprises 14 residues. V shed 5 bases, J shed 4 bases, and the junction held 7 bases outside the gene matches. The CDR3, as DNA: TGTGCCAGCAGCCCGCCAGCGGGAGTGTACGAGCAGTACTTC. Protein sequence: CASSPPAGVYEQYF. The full variable domain, in which reference TRBV7-2 and TRBJ2-7 provide the parts outside the CDR3, is GAGVSQSPSNKVTEKGKDVELRCDPISGHTALYWYRQSLGQGLEFLIYFQGNSAPDKSGLPSDRFSAERTGGSVSTLTIQRTQQEDSAVYLCASSPPAGVYEQYFGPGTRLTVT.

This chain connects TRBV6-2 or TRBV6-3 to TRBJ2-1, with 7 bases matching TRBD2. Germline CDR1 MNHEY, CDR2 SVGEGT. V lost 5 bases, J lost 3 bases, and 7 bases stayed unmatched. The CDR3 is 15 amino acids. The chain's CDR3 is CASSGGWDYYNEQFF. CDR3 sequence (DNA): TGTGCCAGCAGTGGCGGGTGGGACTACTACAATGAGCAGTTCTTC.

The chain employs TRBV5-1 and TRBJ1-6, with 7 bases matching TRBD1. Germline V gene lookup returns CDR1 SGHRS and CDR2 YFSETQ. The CDR3 is 15 residues long. The V segment lost 3 bases and the J segment 3 bases; nucleotides outside the gene matches: 3. CDR3 amino acids: CASSSSGGYNSPLHF. The CDR3 nucleotides read TGCGCCAGCAGCTCCTCAGGGGGCTATAATTCACCCCTCCACTTT. Looking up the rest from reference TRBV5-1 and TRBJ1-6 gives the full variable domain: KAGVTQTPRYLIKTRGQQVTLSCSPISGHRSVSWYQQTPGQGLQFLFEYFSETQRNKGNFPGRFSGRQFSNSRSEMNVSTLELGDSALYLCASSSSGGYNSPLHFGNGTRLTVT.

The genes are TRBV2 and TRBJ2-2; 11 bases match TRBD2. Germline V gene data show CDR1 as SNHLY and CDR2 as FYNNEI. This CDR3 comprises 16 residues. With 5 bases clipped from V and 5 bases from J, the junction kept 7 bases outside the gene matches. DNA of the CDR3: TGTGCCAGCAGTTTCGGGACTAGCGGACCGACCGGGGAGCTGTTTTTT. This codes for CASSFGTSGPTGELFF.

A few counts support this clone. The chain uses TRBV29-1 and TRBJ1-2, with D tentatively TRBD1 (6 bases). CDR3 length equals 13 residues. V lost 1 base to trimming and J lost 6 bases, with 12 bases between them. The germline CDR1 and CDR2 sequences are SQVTM and ANQGSEA. CDR3 nucleotide sequence: TGCAGCGTTGAAGGAGGAACAGGGCATGGCTACACCTTC. Translating gives CSVEGGTGHGYTF.

The V and J genes are TRBV19 and TRBJ1-2; D possibly corresponds to TRBD1 (6 bases). The length of the CDR3 is 15 residues. V lost 3 bases, J lost 4 bases, and 15 bases lay in between. Germline CDR1 and CDR2: LNHDA and SQIVND (reference sequence). CDR3 loop: CASSMRGALIYGYTF. CDR3 nucleotide sequence: TGTGCCAGTAGTATGCGGGGGGCGCTTATCTATGGCTACACCTTC.

The chain has TRBV4-1 and TRBJ1-6, with 7 bases identical to TRBD1. The CDR3 extends over 17 amino acids. The V segment lost 0 bases and the J segment 1 base; nucleotides outside the gene matches: 3. Germline V lookup: CDR1 MGHRA, CDR2 YSYEKL. CDR3 residues: CASSQDPGQSYNSPLHF. DNA of the CDR3: TGCGCCAGCAGCCAAGACCCGGGACAGTCCTATAATTCACCCCTCCACTTT.

The V gene is TRBV27, the J gene TRBJ2-6; no definite D call. This CDR3 has 13 residues. Trimming took off 3 bases at V and 4 bases at J, with 4 bases between the two ends. CDR1 and CDR2 (germline): MNHEY, SMNVEV (reference sequence). CDR3 residues: CASSFQGANVLTF. CDR3 in DNA: TGTGCCAGCAGTTTTCAGGGGGCCAACGTCCTGACTTTC.

The chain has TRBV20-1 and TRBJ2-7, with unresolved D. CDR3 length: 12 amino acids. Per the germline V gene, CDR1 is DFQATT and CDR2 is SNEGSKA (reference sequence). V was clipped by 3 bases and J by 1 base, with 7 bases between them. This CDR3 is CSASDGSYEQYF. Here the CDR3 DNA reads TGCAGTGCTAGTGACGGTTCCTACGAGCAGTACTTC.

This clone was picked up a small number of times. The CDR3 reads CAWSVSATNEKLFF. The CDR3 DNA reads as TGTGCCTGGAGTGTATCTGCAACTAATGAAAAACTGTTTTTT. The chain employs TRBV30 and TRBJ1-4, with D unclear. Deletions cut 0 bases from V and 0 bases from J, with 5 bases between. The germline gives CDR1 GTSNPN, CDR2 SVGIG (reference sequence). The CDR3 is 14 residues long.

The CDR3 loop is CASSLGTSGYEQFF. CDR3 DNA sequence: TGTGCCAGCAGCCTCGGGACTAGCGGCTATGAGCAGTTCTTC. The chain employs TRBV7-9 and TRBJ2-1; 11 bases fit TRBD2. The CDR3 consists of 14 residues. From germline, CDR1 is SEHNR and CDR2 FQNEAQ (reference sequence). V shed 5 bases and J 8 bases; nucleotides not matched to a gene: 5.

The V call is TRBV10-3, the J call TRBJ1-1, with 7 bases aligning to TRBD1. V shed 7 bases and J 4 bases; nucleotides not matched to a gene: 6. CDR3 length equals 13 residues. Germline V gives CDR1 ENHRY, CDR2 SYGVKD. The CDR3 DNA sequence: TGTGCCATCAAGGGGGCCCAGGGCACTGAAGCTTTCTTT. Its protein is CAIKGAQGTEAFF.

The chain joins TRBV28 to TRBJ1-5; TRBD1 agrees at 8 bases. Per germline, CDR1 MDHEN and CDR2 SYDVKM. With V trimmed by 5 bases and J by 4 bases, 10 bases remained unmatched. The CDR3 runs 16 residues. The DNA of the CDR3 is TGTGCCAGCAGTACCGCGGGGACAGGCGAAAATCAGCCCCAGCATTTT. Its translation: CASSTAGTGENQPQHF. Full variable domain (missing parts from reference TRBV28 and TRBJ1-5): DVKVTQSSRYLVKRTGEKVFLECVQDMDHENMFWYRQDPGLGLRLIYFSYDVKMKEKGDIPEGYSVSREKKERFSLILESASTNQTSMYLCASSTAGTGENQPQHFGDGTRLSIL.

Points on this clone: Within the sample, other DNA sequences also encode this same CDR3. This chain uses TRBV12-3 or TRBV12-4 with TRBJ1-1; D ambiguous. CDR3 length: 13 amino acids. The V gene lost 1 base and the J gene lost 4 bases, with 7 bases spanning the gap. CDR3 sequence reads: CASSLGGGTEAFF. The CDR3 coding sequence is TGTGCCAGCAGTTTAGGGGGAGGCACTGAAGCTTTCTTT.

The gene calls are TRBV18 and TRBJ1-2; 7 bases align to TRBD1. With 3 bases clipped from V and 7 bases from J, the junction kept 14 bases outside the gene matches. The CDR3 is 16 amino acids. Germline CDR1 and CDR2: KGHSH and LQKENI. CDR3 DNA sequence: TGTGCCAGCTCACCTATGAGGGACAGAATTCCTGGTGGCTACACCTTC. Protein product: CASSPMRDRIPGGYTF.

This rearrangement joins TRBV5-4 to TRBJ2-2; D possibly corresponds to TRBD1 (6 bases). With 4 bases removed from V and 6 bases from J, the gap between germline ends came to 16 bases. Germline CDR1 and CDR2: SGHNT and YYREEE (reference sequence). This CDR3 region has 15 residues. CDR3 DNA sequence: TGTGCCAGCAGCCCCCCGGACAGCAACGCCGGGGAGCTGTTTTTT. It translates to CASSPPDSNAGELFF.